The 25 T cell receptor beta chains reported below all come from one sample, sequenced in a study of T cell responses to AZD1222 COVID-19 vaccine. This table comes from immunoSEQ multiplex PCR, and its TCRdb copy is limited to in-frame clones, with some not included. This repertoire shows around 140,000 clones, around 93% found once; its top ten account for about 3.8%. The source was peripheral blood, collected 28 days after the second AZD1222 dose. These receptors came from an adult who received the AZD1222 COVID-19 vaccine.

The chain has TRBV9 and TRBJ2-1; 8 nucleotides agree with TRBD1. The CDR3 loop spans 21 amino acids. Germline-derived CDR1 and CDR2 are SGDLS and YYNGEE. V lost 4 bases and J lost 2; bases outside the gene matches: 23. In DNA form, the CDR3 reads TGTGCCAGCAGCTTCAAGGGGTCGGGGCAGGGGGCTCGAGGGCCCTACAATGAGCAGTTCTTC. Residues: CASSFKGSGQGARGPYNEQFF.

CDR3 DNA sequence: TGTGCCAGCAGCCAAGGGGACCCGGGCTTCTACGAGCAGTACTTC. It codes for CASSQGDPGFYEQYF. J is TRBJ2-7 and V is TRBV4-2; tentatively, D is TRBD1 or TRBD2 (5 bases each). V lost 1 base, J lost 3 bases, and 13 bases lay in between. The length of the CDR3 is 15 residues. Per germline, CDR1 LGHNA and CDR2 YNFKEQ.

In this sample, this clone turned up a few times. The chain recombines TRBV3-1 (or the pseudogene TRBV3-2) with TRBJ1-4; D not resolved. Trimming removed 8 bases at V and 10 bases at J, with 14 bases between. CDR3 length: 12 amino acids. From germline, CDR1 is LGHDT and CDR2 YNNKEL (reference sequence). CDR3 amino acids: CASDGDGGKLFF. The DNA of the CDR3 is TGTGCCAGCGACGGAGATGGAGGAAAACTGTTTTTT.

The rearrangement joins TRBV5-5 to TRBJ2-3, with 10 bases fitting TRBD2. The CDR3 has 15 amino acids. After removal of 0 bases from V and 4 bases from J, the junction contained 2 bases not matched to a gene. Germline V CDR1 and CDR2: SGHKS, YYEKEE (reference sequence). CDR3 DNA: TGTGCCAGCAGCTTGGTAGCGGGAGGAGCAGATACGCAGTATTTT. This codes for CASSLVAGGADTQYF.

The chain has TRBV6-5 and TRBJ1-2; a weak D match, TRBD1 (5 bases). The CDR3 runs to 11 residues. Germline V gene lookup returns CDR1 MNHEY and CDR2 SVGAGI. The ends were cut back, 6 bases at V and 8 bases at J, with 10 bases in the middle. CDR3 sequence: CASRGVGGYTF. The CDR3 DNA reads TGTGCCAGCAGGGGGGTGGGCGGCTACACCTTC.

The rearrangement joins TRBV7-2 to TRBJ2-5; 9 bases match TRBD1. The CDR3 has 15 amino acids. J lost 5 bases, V lost 1 base, and 5 bases had no gene match. Looked up from germline, CDR1 is SGHTA and CDR2 is FQGNSA. The CDR3 coding sequence is TGTGCCAGCAGCTTAGTGACAGGGGGACGTGAGACCCAGTACTTC. This gives the protein CASSLVTGGRETQYF. Filled out from reference TRBV7-2 and TRBJ2-5, the complete variable domain reads GAGVSQSPSNKVTEKGKDVELRCDPISGHTALYWYRQSLGQGLEFLIYFQGNSAPDKSGLPSDRFSAERTGGSVSTLTIQRTQQEDSAVYLCASSLVTGGRETQYFGPGTRLLVL.

The chain links TRBV27 to TRBJ2-7; 9 bases agree with TRBD1. The CDR3 is made up of 13 amino acids. V shed 8 bases and J 3 bases; nucleotides not matched to a gene: 5. Per germline, CDR1 MNHEY and CDR2 SMNVEV (reference sequence). DNA for the CDR3: TGTGCCAGCGCGTACAGGGGGCTCTACGAGCAGTACTTC. Protein product: CASAYRGLYEQYF.

The chain couples TRBV19 to TRBJ2-2; a possible D gene is TRBD2 (6 bases). V lost 5 bases to trimming and J lost 2 bases, with 12 bases between them. The germline gives CDR1 LNHDA, CDR2 SQIVND (reference sequence). This CDR3 region has 15 residues. This CDR3 is CASSLGGTNTGELFF. The CDR3 DNA is TGTGCCAGTAGTCTTGGCGGGACTAACACCGGGGAGCTGTTTTTT.

The chain uses TRBV3-1 (or the pseudogene TRBV3-2) and TRBJ2-3, with 7 bases identical to TRBD2. J gave up 3 bases and V 4 bases, and 10 bases lay outside the gene matches. CDR3 length equals 16 residues. From germline, CDR1 is LGHDT and CDR2 YNNKEL (reference sequence). CDR3 loop: CASSRRRAGVTDTQYF. The CDR3 bases are TGTGCCAGCAGCCGTAGGAGGGCGGGAGTGACAGATACGCAGTATTTT.

The rearrangement uses TRBV3-1 (or the pseudogene TRBV3-2) and TRBJ2-7; 9 nucleotides agree with TRBD1. The V segment lost 6 bases and the J segment 7 bases; nucleotides outside the gene matches: 7. The CDR3 runs 13 residues. Germline V CDR1 and CDR2: LGHDT, YNNKEL (reference sequence). CDR3: CASRWTGDVEQYF. Here the CDR3 DNA reads TGTGCCAGCAGATGGACAGGGGACGTAGAGCAGTACTTC.

This chain joins TRBV7-2 and TRBJ2-7; tentatively, D is TRBD1 or TRBD2 (5 bases each). Trimming cost V 5 bases and J 2 bases, with 10 bases left between them. The CDR3 has 13 amino acids. The germline V gene has CDR1 SGHTA and CDR2 FQGNSA. As DNA, the CDR3 is TGTGCCAGCAGCCTGGGACCTCCCTACGAGCAGTACTTC. Protein product: CASSLGPPYEQYF.

The rearrangement uses TRBV6-5 and TRBJ2-7; 9 bases match TRBD1. V dropped 5 bases and J dropped 2; count of bases not matched to a gene: 7. The germline gives CDR1 MNHEY, CDR2 SVGAGI. The CDR3 spans 15 residues. CDR3 sequence reads: CASSPPRDRAYEQYF. The CDR3 DNA reads as TGTGCCAGCAGTCCCCCCCGGGACAGGGCCTACGAGCAGTACTTC.

The chain uses TRBV10-3 and TRBJ2-7, with 10 bases that match TRBD1. The trim removed 4 bases at V and 5 bases at J, leaving 5 bases unmatched. CDR3 length: 14 amino acids. Germline CDR1 reads ENHRY; CDR2 reads SYGVKD. In DNA form, the CDR3 reads TGTGCCATCAGTGGGGGGACAGGGGCCAACGAGCAGTACTTC. Protein: CAISGGTGANEQYF.

This clone was seen only once. V usage is TRBV19 and J usage is TRBJ1-4; D is possibly TRBD1 (5 bases). The germline V gene encodes CDR1 LNHDA and CDR2 SQIVND (reference sequence). Trimming stripped 5 bases from V and 7 bases from J, with 26 bases between. The CDR3 length is 18 residues. The CDR3 sequence: CASSSTIHTGRVGEKLFF. In nucleotides, the CDR3 is TGTGCCAGTAGTTCGACTATTCATACAGGCCGGGTGGGTGAAAAACTGTTTTTT.

V and J are TRBV28 and TRBJ1-1, with 8 bases lining up with TRBD1. This CDR3 is built from 15 residues. J gave up 12 bases and V 3 bases, and 15 bases lay outside the gene matches. Germline CDR1 reads MDHEN; CDR2 reads SYDVKM. The CDR3: CASSLRDRSVVDPFF. The CDR3 nucleotides are TGTGCCAGCAGTTTGAGGGACAGGAGTGTGGTGGATCCTTTCTTT.

The chain couples TRBV27 to TRBJ1-2; D uncertain. Trimming shortened V by 5 bases and J by 2 bases, and 18 bases separated the two germline ends. This CDR3 is 16 amino acids long. Germline loops: CDR1 MNHEY, CDR2 SMNVEV (reference sequence). The CDR3 sequence: CASSTFLRTKNYGYTF. CDR3 sequence (DNA): TGTGCCAGCAGTACCTTCTTACGGACGAAGAACTATGGCTACACCTTC.

V is TRBV6-5 and J is TRBJ1-1; 9 nucleotides match TRBD1. V dropped 6 bases and J dropped 8; count of bases not matched to a gene: 7. The CDR3 runs 13 residues. The V gene's germline CDR1 is MNHEY and CDR2 SVGAGI. The CDR3: CASSPGQGREAFF. Written as DNA, the CDR3 is TGTGCCAGCAGCCCCGGACAGGGGCGGGAAGCTTTCTTT.

This clone showed up just once. The genes are TRBV27 and TRBJ1-5; D is ambiguous. Trimming pared 2 bases from V and 9 bases from J, leaving 11 bases between. Germline CDR1 MNHEY, CDR2 SMNVEV (reference sequence). The CDR3 covers 13 residues. CDR3 DNA: TGTGCCAGCAGTTTAGACTTTTTAGGGCCCCAGCATTTT. It translates to CASSLDFLGPQHF.

The chain has TRBV3-1 (or the pseudogene TRBV3-2) and TRBJ1-2; D perhaps matches TRBD1 (6 bases). Between the trimmed V and J ends, which lost 4 bases and 10 bases, there was a span of 13 bases. This CDR3 is 12 amino acids long. Germline CDR1 and CDR2: LGHDT and YNNKEL (reference sequence). CDR3 nucleotide sequence: TGTGCCAGCAGCCTGCGGGGGGCTGACTACACCTTC. This sequence encodes CASSLRGADYTF.

This chain joins TRBV2 and TRBJ1-3; D is unresolved. This CDR3 contains 15 residues. CDR1 SNHLY and CDR2 FYNNEI come from the germline V gene. V lost 6 bases to trimming and J lost 2 bases, with 14 bases between them. CDR3 loop: CASSLRRAAGNTIYF. The CDR3 bases are TGTGCCAGCAGCCTCCGTCGGGCGGCTGGAAACACCATATATTTT.

This chain uses TRBV5-4 with TRBJ2-7; D may be TRBD1 (7 bases). The CDR3 sequence is 15 residues long. V lost 0 bases to trimming and J lost 2 bases, with 12 bases between them. The V gene's germline CDR1 is SGHNT and CDR2 YYREEE (reference sequence). CDR3 sequence reads: CASSLEPGGTYEQYF. In DNA, the CDR3 is TGTGCCAGCAGCTTGGAACCAGGGGGGACCTACGAGCAGTACTTC.

This clone has more than one count but fewer than ten. The chain uses TRBV15 and TRBJ2-2, with D possibly being TRBD2 (6 bases). This CDR3 contains 14 residues. CDR1 is LNHNV and CDR2 is YYDKDF in the germline V gene (reference sequence). Trimming removed 4 bases from V and 4 bases from J, with 10 bases in between. CDR3 bases: TGTGCCACCAGCACCGCGGGGACCACCGGGGAGCTGTTTTTT. It specifies CATSTAGTTGELFF.

The chain couples TRBV18 to TRBJ1-2; D not certain. Looked up from germline, CDR1 is KGHSH and CDR2 is LQKENI. Trimming removed 2 bases from V and 8 bases from J, with 12 bases in between. The CDR3 totals 13 residues. The CDR3 nucleotides are TGTGCCAGCTCACCAAGCGGACTCGAGGGCTACACCTTC. This translates into CASSPSGLEGYTF.

The chain is built from TRBV24-1 and TRBJ2-2; no definite D call. The germline gives CDR1 KGHDR, CDR2 SFDVKD. Trimming cost V 3 bases and J 2 bases, with 9 bases left between them. The CDR3 spans 15 residues. The CDR3 region has the DNA TGTGCCACCAGTGATGTCCCCCCTAACACCGGGGAGCTGTTTTTT. It translates to CATSDVPPNTGELFF.

This chain uses TRBV27 with TRBJ2-1; D ambiguous. This CDR3 is built from 15 residues. Deletions cut 5 bases from V and 6 bases from J, with 17 bases between. The germline CDR1 and CDR2 sequences are MNHEY and SMNVEV (reference sequence). The CDR3 loop reads CASSPTVTQTNEQFF. The CDR3 nucleotides are TGTGCCAGCAGTCCAACAGTTACACAAACCAATGAGCAGTTCTTC.